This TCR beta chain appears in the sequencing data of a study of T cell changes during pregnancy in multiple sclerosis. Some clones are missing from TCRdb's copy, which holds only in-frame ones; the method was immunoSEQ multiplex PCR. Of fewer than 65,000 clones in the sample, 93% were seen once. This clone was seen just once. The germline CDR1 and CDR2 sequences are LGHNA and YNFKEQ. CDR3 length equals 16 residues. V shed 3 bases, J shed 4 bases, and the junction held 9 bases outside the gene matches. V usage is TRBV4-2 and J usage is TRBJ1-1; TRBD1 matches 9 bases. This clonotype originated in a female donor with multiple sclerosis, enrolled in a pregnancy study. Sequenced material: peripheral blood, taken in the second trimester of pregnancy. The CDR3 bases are TGTGCCAGCAGCCAGGGGACAGGGTTGTTTTTCACTGAAGCTTTCTTT. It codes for CASSQGTGLFFTEAFF.